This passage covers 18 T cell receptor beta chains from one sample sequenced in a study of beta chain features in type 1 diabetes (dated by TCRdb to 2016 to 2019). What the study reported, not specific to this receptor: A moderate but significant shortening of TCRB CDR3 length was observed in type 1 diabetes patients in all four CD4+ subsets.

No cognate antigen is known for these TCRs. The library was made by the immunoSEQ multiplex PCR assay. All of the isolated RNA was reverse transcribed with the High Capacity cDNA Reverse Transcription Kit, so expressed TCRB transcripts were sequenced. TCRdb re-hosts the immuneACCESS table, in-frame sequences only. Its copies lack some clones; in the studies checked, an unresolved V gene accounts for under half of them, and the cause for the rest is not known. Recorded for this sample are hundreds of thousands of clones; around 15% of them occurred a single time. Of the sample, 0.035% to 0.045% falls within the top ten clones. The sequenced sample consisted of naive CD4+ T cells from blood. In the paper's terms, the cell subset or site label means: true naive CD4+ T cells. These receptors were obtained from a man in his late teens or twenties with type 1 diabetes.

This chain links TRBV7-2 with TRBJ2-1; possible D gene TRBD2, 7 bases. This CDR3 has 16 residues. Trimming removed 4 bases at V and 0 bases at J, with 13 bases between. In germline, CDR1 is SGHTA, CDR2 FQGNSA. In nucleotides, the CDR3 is TGTGCCAGCAGCTCCATGGGGGGGCCCTCCTACAATGAGCAGTTCTTC. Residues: CASSSMGGPSYNEQFF.

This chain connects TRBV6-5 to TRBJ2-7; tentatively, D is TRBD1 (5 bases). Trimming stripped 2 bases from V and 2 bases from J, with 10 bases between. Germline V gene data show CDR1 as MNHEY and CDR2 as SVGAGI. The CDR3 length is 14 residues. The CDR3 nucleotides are TGTGCCAGCAGTTACACCCAGGGAACCTACGAGCAGTACTTC. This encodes CASSYTQGTYEQYF.

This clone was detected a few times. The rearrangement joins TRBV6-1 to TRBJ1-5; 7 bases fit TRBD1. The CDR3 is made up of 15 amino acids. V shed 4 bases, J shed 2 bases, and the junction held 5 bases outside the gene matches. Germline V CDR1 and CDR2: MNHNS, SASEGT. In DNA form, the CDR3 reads TGTGCCAGCAGTGGACAGGGCTGGGGCAATCAGCCCCAGCATTTT. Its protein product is CASSGQGWGNQPQHF.

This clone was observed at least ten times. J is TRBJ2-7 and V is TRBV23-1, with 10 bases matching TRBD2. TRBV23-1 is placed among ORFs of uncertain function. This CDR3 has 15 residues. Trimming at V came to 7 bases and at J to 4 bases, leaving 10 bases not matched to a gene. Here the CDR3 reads CASNGSGTSVYEQYF. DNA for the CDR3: TGCGCCAGCAACGGCTCCGGGACTAGCGTGTACGAGCAGTACTTC.

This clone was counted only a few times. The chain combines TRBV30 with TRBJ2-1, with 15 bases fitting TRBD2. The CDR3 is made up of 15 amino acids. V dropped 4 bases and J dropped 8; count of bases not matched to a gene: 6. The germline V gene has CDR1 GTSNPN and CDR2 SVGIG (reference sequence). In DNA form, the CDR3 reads TGTGCCTGGATAGGACTAGCGGGAGGGCAGCATGAGCAGTTCTTC. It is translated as CAWIGLAGGQHEQFF.

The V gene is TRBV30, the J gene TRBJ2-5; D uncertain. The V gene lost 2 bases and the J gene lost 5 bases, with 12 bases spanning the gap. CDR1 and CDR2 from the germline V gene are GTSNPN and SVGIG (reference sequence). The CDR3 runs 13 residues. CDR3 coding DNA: TGTGCCTGGAGTATGGTCACCCGGGAGACCCAGTACTTC. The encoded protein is CAWSMVTRETQYF. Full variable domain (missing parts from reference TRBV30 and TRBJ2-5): SQTIHQWPATLVQPVGSPLSLECTVEGTSNPNLYWYRQAAGRGLQLLFYSVGIGQISSEVPQNLSASRPQDRQFILSSKKLLLSDSGFYLCAWSMVTRETQYFGPGTRLLVL.

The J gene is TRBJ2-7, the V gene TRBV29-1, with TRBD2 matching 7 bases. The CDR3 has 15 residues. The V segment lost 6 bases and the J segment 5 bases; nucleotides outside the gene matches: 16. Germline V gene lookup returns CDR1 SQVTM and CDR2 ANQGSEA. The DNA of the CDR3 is TGCAGCGTGCCCGGACCTCCTTGGGGGGGGGACGAGCAGTACTTC. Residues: CSVPGPPWGGDEQYF.

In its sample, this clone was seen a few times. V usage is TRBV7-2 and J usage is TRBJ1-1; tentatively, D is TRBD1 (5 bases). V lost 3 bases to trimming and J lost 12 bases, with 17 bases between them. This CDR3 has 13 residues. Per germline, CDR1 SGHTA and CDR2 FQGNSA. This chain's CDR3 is CASSFRGPLGTFF. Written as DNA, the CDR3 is TGTGCCAGCAGCTTTCGGGGCCCCCTTGGGACTTTCTTT.

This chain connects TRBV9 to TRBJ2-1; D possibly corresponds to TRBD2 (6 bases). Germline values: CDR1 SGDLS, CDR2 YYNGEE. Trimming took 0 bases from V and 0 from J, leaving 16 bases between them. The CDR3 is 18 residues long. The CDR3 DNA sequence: TGTGCCAGCAGCGTAGGAGTAAGGGAGGACTACTCCTACAATGAGCAGTTCTTC. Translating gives CASSVGVREDYSYNEQFF.

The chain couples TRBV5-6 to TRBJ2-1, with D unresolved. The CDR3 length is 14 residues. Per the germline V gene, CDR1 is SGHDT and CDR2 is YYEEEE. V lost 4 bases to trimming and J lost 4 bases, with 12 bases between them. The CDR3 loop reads CASSPTGLYNEQFF. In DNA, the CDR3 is TGTGCCAGCAGCCCCACGGGTCTGTACAATGAGCAGTTCTTC.

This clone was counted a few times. The CDR3 nucleotides read TGTGCCATCGGGGGACAGGGCGGCAATCAGCCCCAGCATTTT. Its translation is CAIGGQGGNQPQHF. The J gene is TRBJ1-5, the V gene TRBV10-3; TRBD1 matches 9 bases. Trimming removed 8 bases from V and 2 bases from J; junction bases left unmatched: 4. Germline V gene data show CDR1 as ENHRY and CDR2 as SYGVKD. This CDR3 contains 14 residues.

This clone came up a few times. The CDR3 coding sequence is TGTGCCAGCAGCTTAAACTCCGCAGATACGCAGTATTTT. It is translated as CASSLNSADTQYF. The genes are TRBV7-2 and TRBJ2-3; D gene uncertain. V dropped 2 bases and J dropped 4 bases, with 7 bases sitting between them. Germline V gene lookup returns CDR1 SGHTA and CDR2 FQGNSA. CDR3 length: 13 amino acids.

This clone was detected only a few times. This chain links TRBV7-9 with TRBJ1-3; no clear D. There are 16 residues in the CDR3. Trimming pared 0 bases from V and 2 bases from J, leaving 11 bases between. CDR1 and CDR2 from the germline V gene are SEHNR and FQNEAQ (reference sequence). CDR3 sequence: CASSLARILTGNTIYF. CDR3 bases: TGTGCCAGCAGCTTAGCTCGTATCCTCACTGGAAACACCATATATTTT.

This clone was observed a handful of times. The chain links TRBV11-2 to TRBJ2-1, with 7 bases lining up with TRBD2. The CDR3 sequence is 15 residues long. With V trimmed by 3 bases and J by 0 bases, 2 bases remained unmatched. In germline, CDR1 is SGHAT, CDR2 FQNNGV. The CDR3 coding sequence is TGTGCCAGCAGCTTCGGGGGGAGCTCCTACAATGAGCAGTTCTTC. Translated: CASSFGGSSYNEQFF.

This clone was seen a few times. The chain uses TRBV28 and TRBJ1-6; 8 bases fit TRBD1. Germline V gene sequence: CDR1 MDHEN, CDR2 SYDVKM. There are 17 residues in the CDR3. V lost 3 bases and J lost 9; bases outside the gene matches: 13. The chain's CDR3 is CASSFLGQGPYGSPLHF. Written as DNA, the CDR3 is TGTGCCAGCAGTTTCCTCGGACAGGGCCCTTATGGTTCACCCCTCCACTTT.

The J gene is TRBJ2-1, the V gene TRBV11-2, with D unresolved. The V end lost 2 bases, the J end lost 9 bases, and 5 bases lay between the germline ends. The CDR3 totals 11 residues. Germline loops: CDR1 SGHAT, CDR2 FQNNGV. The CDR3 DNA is TGTGCCAGCAGCTTATATGGTGAGCAGTTCTTC. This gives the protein CASSLYGEQFF. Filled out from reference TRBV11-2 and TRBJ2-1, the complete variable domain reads EAGVAQSPRYKIIEKRQSVAFWCNPISGHATLYWYQQILGQGPKLLIQFQNNGVVDDSQLPKDRFSAERLKGVDSTLKIQPAKLEDSAVYLCASSLYGEQFFGPGTRLTVL.

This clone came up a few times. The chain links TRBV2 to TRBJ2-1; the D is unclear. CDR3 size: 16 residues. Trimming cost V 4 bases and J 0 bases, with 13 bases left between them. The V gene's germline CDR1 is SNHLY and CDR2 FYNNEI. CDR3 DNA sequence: TGTGCCAGCAGTGCAGAAGGAAGTACCTCCTACAATGAGCAGTTCTTC. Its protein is CASSAEGSTSYNEQFF.

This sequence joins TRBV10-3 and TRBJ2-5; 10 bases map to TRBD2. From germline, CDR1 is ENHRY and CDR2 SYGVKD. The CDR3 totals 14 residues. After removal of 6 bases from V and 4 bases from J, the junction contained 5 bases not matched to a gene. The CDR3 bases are TGTGCCATCAGCTCCGGGACTAGCGTAGAGACCCAGTACTTC. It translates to CAISSGTSVETQYF.